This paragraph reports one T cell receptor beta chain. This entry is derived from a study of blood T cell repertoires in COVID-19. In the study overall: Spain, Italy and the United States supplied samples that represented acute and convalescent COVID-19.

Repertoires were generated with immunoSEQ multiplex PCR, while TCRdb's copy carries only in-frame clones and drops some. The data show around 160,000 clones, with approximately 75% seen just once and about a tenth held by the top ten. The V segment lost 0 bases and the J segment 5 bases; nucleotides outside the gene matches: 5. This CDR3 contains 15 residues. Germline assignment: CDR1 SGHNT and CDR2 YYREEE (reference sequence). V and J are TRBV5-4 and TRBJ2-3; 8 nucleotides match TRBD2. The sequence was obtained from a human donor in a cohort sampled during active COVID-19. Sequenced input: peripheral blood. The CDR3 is CASSLAALAGDTQYF. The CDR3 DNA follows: TGTGCCAGCAGCTTGGCGGCTCTAGCGGGAGATACGCAGTATTTT.